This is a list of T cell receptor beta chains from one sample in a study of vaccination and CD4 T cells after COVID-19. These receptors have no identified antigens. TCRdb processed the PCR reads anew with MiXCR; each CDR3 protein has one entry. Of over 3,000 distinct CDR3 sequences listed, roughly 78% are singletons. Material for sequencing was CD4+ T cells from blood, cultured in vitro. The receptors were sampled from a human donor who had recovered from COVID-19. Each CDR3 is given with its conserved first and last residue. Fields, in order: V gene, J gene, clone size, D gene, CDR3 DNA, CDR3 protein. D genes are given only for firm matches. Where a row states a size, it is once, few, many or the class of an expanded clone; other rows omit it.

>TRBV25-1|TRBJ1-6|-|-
TGTGCCAGCAGTCCGGACGGCAATAATTCACCCCTCCACTTT
CASSPDGNNSPLHF
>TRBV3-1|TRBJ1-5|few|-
TGTGCCAGCAGCCAAGATCTTAAGAGTAGCAATCAGCCCCAGCATTTT
CASSQDLKSSNQPQHF
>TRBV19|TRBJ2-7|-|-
TGTGCCAGTAGTATCACGCCCGGGACCTACGAGCAGTACTTC
CASSITPGTYEQYF
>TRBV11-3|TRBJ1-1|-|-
TGTGCCAGCAGCTTAACAAGTGGGAACACTGAAGCTTTCTTT
CASSLTSGNTEAFF
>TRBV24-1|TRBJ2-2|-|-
TGTGCCACCAGTGATTCTGCCGGGACCAACACCGGGGAGCTGTTTTTT
CATSDSAGTNTGELFF
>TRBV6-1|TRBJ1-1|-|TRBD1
TGTGCCAGCAGTAAAAACAGGGGAGAAGCTTTCTTT
CASSKNRGEAFF
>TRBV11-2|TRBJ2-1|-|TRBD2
TGTGCCAGCACCCCCTTAGCGGGGGGGTACAATGAGCAGTTCTTC
CASTPLAGGYNEQFF
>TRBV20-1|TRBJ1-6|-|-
TGCAGTGCCTATCCAGGGGAACGTTTTAATTCACCCCTCCACTTT
CSAYPGERFNSPLHF
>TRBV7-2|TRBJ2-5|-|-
TGTGCCAGCAGCTTAGTCGCCGCAGGGTCGGAGACCCAGTACTTC
CASSLVAAGSETQYF
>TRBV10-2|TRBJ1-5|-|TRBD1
TGCGCCAGCAGTGCAGGGGGTAGCGTAAGCAATCAGCCCCAGCATTTT
CASSAGGSVSNQPQHF
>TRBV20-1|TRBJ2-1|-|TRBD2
TGCAGTGCTCACCGGACTAGCGGGGGGTCCAATGAGCAGTTCTTC
CSAHRTSGGSNEQFF
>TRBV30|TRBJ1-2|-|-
TGTGCCTGGAGTGTAGCAAGGCTTGGGGATGGCTACACCTTC
CAWSVARLGDGYTF
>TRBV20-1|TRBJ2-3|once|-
TGCAGTGCTAGAGTTCACGGATTTATCGATACGCAGTATTTT
CSARVHGFIDTQYF
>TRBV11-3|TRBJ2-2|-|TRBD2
TGTGCCAGCAGCTTTCGCGGGGGGACCGGGGAGCTGTTTTTT
CASSFRGGTGELFF
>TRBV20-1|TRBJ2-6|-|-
TGCAGTGCTAGCAGTAACAGGGTCGCTGGGGCCAACGTCCTGACTTTC
CSASSNRVAGANVLTF
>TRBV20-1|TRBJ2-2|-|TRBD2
TGCAGTGCTAGAGATCATCGGTCTCGGACTAGCGGGCCCCACTCGAACATCGGGGAGCTGTTTTTT
CSARDHRSRTSGPHSNIGELFF
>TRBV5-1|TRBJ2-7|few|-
TGCGCCAGCAGCTTGGCACCCGGTTACGAGCAGTACTTC
CASSLAPGYEQYF
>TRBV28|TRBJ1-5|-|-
TGTGCCAGCAGACTTACCGGTCAGCCCCAGCATTTT
CASRLTGQPQHF
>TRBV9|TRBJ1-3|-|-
TGTGCCAGCAGCGTAGCTGGTAAGCCCGGAAACACCATATATTTT
CASSVAGKPGNTIYF
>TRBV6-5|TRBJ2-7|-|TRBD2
TGTGCCAGCAGTTACAAAGGGCGAGCGGGGGGGCCCAGCTCCTACGAGCAGTACTTC
CASSYKGRAGGPSSYEQYF
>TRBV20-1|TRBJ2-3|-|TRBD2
TGCAGTGCTACCCGGCCTGTACGGGGGGGTGGCACAGATACGCAGTATTTT
CSATRPVRGGGTDTQYF
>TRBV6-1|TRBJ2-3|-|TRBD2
TGTGCCAGCAGCCTAGCGGGGGGGGAGATTTGGTATTTT
CASSLAGGEIWYF
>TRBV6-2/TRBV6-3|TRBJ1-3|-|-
TGTGCCAGCAGTTATCGGCCGCATTCTGGAAACACCATATATTTT
CASSYRPHSGNTIYF
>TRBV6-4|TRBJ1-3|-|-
TGTGCCAGCAGGAGAGGAAGGGAAACCGCTGGAAACACCATATATTTT
CASRRGRETAGNTIYF
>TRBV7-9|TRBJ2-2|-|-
TGTGCCAGCAGCTTAGAAGTGACAGCGAACACCGGGGAGCTGTTTTTT
CASSLEVTANTGELFF
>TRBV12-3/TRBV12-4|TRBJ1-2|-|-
TGTGCCAGCAGTTTGACTAATGGCTACACCTTC
CASSLTNGYTF
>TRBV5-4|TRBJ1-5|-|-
TGTGCCAGCAGCCATTCAGGGACCGATCAGCCCCAGCATTTT
CASSHSGTDQPQHF
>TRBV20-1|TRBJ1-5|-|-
TGCAGTGCTAGACCCGTCTCGGGGGGGTACAATCAGCCCCAGCATTTT
CSARPVSGGYNQPQHF
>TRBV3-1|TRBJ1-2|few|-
TGTGCCAGCTCCCCTCGTTGGGCCTATGGCTACACCTTC
CASSPRWAYGYTF
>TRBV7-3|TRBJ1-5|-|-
TGTGCCAGCAGCTCCCACGCCGGGGGGGGGGATCAGCCCCAGCATTTT
CASSSHAGGGDQPQHF
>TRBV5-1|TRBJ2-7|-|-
TGCGCCAGCAGCGTGACACAGGGATTCGACGAGCAGTACTTC
CASSVTQGFDEQYF
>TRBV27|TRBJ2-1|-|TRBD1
TGTGCCACCCTATTCCGGGACAGGGCGCCCCGGTCCTACAATGAGCAGTTCTTC
CATLFRDRAPRSYNEQFF
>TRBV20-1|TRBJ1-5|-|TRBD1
TGCAGTGCTAGAGCACAGGGGGCAGGGAGTCAGCCCCAGCATTTT
CSARAQGAGSQPQHF
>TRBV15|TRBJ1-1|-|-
TGTGCCACCAGCAGAGAGCGGAGTAACACTGAAGCTTTCTTT
CATSRERSNTEAFF
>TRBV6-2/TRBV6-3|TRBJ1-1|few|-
TGTGCCAGCAGTCTCCCTATGAACCGCGCTGAAGCTTTCTTT
CASSLPMNRAEAFF
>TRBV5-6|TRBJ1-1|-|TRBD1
TGTGCCAGCAGCTTGACCGACAGGGCCTCTGAAGCTTTCTTT
CASSLTDRASEAFF
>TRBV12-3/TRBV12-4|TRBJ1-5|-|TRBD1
TGTGCCAGCAGTTCCGGAGGGACAGCGAATCAGCCCCAGCATTTT
CASSSGGTANQPQHF
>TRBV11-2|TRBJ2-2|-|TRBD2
TGTGCCAGCAGCCCCCGCCAGTGGGGGGGGAGTACCGGGGAGCTGTTTTTT
CASSPRQWGGSTGELFF
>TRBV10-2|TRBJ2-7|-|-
TGCGCCAGCAGCCTAATGACAGGCCCCTACGAGCAGTACTTC
CASSLMTGPYEQYF